The T cell receptor beta chain described here comes from a study of blood T cell repertoires in COVID-19. Overall study context: PBMCs, B-cell-depleted T cells, or T cells provided the cDNA or gDNA that made up the material.

Living in 24 US areas, the participants were between about 18 and 100 years of age. Allocation to cohorts depended on clinical history reported by the participants. The length of the CDR3 is 14 residues. V gave up 7 bases and J gave up 5 bases; unmatched junction bases: 8. Germline V gives CDR1 MNHEY, CDR2 SVGEGT. This clone was observed a single time. In the authors' workflow: Amplification of reference gene primers provided the estimated nucleated cell counts. Libraries were prepared by immunoSEQ multiplex PCR; TCRdb keeps only in-frame clonotypes and omits some of them. V and J calls and clone size are copied from that table; D and trimming were computed from the DNA. Counted here are 130,000 to 150,000 clones, 85% to 90% occurring once; the ten biggest clones make up 1% to 1.5%.

The rearrangement joins TRBV6-2 or TRBV6-3 to TRBJ1-5; 7 positions agree with TRBD1. The specimen was PBMCs or T cells enriched from blood (not recorded which). The receptor was derived from a woman aged 30 to 39 with acute COVID-19. The CDR3 sequence is CASTPRTGDQPQHF. The CDR3 DNA is TGTGCCAGCACCCCCCGGACAGGCGATCAGCCCCAGCATTTT.